This entry describes one T cell receptor beta chain. Clones were sequenced by immunoSEQ multiplex PCR, and TCRdb holds only the in-frame ones, with some missing. The repertoire consists of 16,000 or so clones, with 85% to 95% occurring once and the leading ten covering under 25%. Treatment defined: randomized to nivolumab then ipilimumab (arm A) or the reverse (arm B). None of the patients previously received DNA-damaging chemotherapy. Live CD3+CD8+ CD19− CD56− cells were sorted from PBMCs. This specimen belongs to a study of sequential checkpoint blockade in melanoma. Study as a whole: Randomization was 1:1 between first-line nivolumab→ipilimumab and ipilimumab→nivolumab.

This clonotype was obtained from a human donor with melanoma. Sequencing used CD8+ T cells sorted from blood (inferred from file names), obtained from a patient given nivolumab and ipilimumab in sequence.

The chain's CDR3 is CASSPPGAIYEQYF. For the CDR3, the DNA is TGTGCCAGCAGCCCCCCGGGAGCCATATACGAGCAGTACTTC. The gene calls are TRBV7-4 and TRBJ2-7; the D gene is possibly TRBD2 (6 bases). The CDR3 consists of 14 residues. Between the trimmed V and J ends, which lost 5 bases and 4 bases, there was a span of 15 bases. Germline V gene data show CDR1 as SGHVT and CDR2 as SQSDAQ.